The present TCR beta chain was sequenced within a study of CD8 T cells in ankylosing spondylitis. Points from the study as a whole: Relatively scarce in peripheral blood, disease-linked clones were CD8+. Seven to nine highly homologous variants made up a TCR beta motif, and this motif appeared characteristic of ankylosing spondylitis blood.

The length of the CDR3 is 16 residues. Trimming took 5 bases from V and 6 from J, leaving 22 bases between them. MiXCR, applied by TCRdb to the 5' RACE reads, yields one record per CDR3 protein. The data show roughly 700,000 distinct CDR3 sequences, with under 20% seen just once and around 19% held by the top ten. Concerning this clonotype: Its cognate antigen is unknown.

The sequence came from a male donor with ankylosing spondylitis. The chain links TRBV12-3 or TRBV12-4 to TRBJ1-2, with a tentative D call TRBD1 (5 bases). The source material was blood, either unsorted or a sorted T cell fraction (not recorded which). The CDR3 DNA reads TGTGCCAGCAGTCAGGTTGGGACGGCCGTAGGTGATGGCTACACCTTC. This codes for CASSQVGTAVGDGYTF.